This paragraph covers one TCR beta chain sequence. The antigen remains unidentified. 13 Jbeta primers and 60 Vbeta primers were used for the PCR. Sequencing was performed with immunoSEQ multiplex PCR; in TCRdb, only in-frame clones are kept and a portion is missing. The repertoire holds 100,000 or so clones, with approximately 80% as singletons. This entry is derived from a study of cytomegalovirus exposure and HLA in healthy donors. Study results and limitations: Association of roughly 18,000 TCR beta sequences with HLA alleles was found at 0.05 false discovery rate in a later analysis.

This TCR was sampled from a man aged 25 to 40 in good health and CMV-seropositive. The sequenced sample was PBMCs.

The CDR3 DNA reads as TGCGCCAGCAGCGACGGGGGGAGCTCCTATAATTCACCCCTCCACTTT. Its translation: CASSDGGSSYNSPLHF. J is TRBJ1-6 and V is TRBV5-1, with a weak D call TRBD1 (5 bases). CDR3 length: 16 residues. Germline assignment: CDR1 SGHRS and CDR2 YFSETQ. V dropped 4 bases and J dropped 0 bases, with 11 bases sitting between them. The full variable domain, with the rest looked up from reference TRBV5-1 and TRBJ1-6, is KAGVTQTPRYLIKTRGQQVTLSCSPISGHRSVSWYQQTPGQGLQFLFEYFSETQRNKGNFPGRFSGRQFSNSRSEMNVSTLELGDSALYLCASSDGGSSYNSPLHFGNGTRLTVT.